One and the same sample provided the 28 T cell receptor beta chains below, sequenced in a study of T cells in women clearing cervical HPV infection. Assay: immunoSEQ multiplex PCR; the TCRdb copy retains only in-frame clones and omits some. This listing includes 12,000 or so clones. The sample consisted of blood buffy coat. The source of these receptors is a woman between 18 and 70 years old with a cervical HPV16 infection that either progressed to CIN3+ or cleared (not recorded which).

With regard to this clone: With the read ending 3 residues before the CDR3 end, the germline J gene is used to fill in that end. The chain is built from TRBV20-1 and TRBJ2-2, with a possible D match to TRBD1 (6 bases). Trimming took off 6 bases at V and 5 bases at J, with 16 bases between the two ends. Germline V gives CDR1 DFQATT, CDR2 SNEGSKA (reference sequence). CDR3 size: 14 residues. The covered CDR3 bases are TGCAGTGCACCGACAGGCCCTCGGACCGGGGAG. Protein: CSAPTGPRTGE. The whole CDR3 sequence reads CSAPTGPRTGELFF.

This clone is labeled medium-sized based on frequency. The CDR3 end lies 3 residues beyond the end of the read and is filled in from the germline J gene. V is TRBV19 and J is TRBJ2-3, with D unresolved. Germline V gives CDR1 LNHDA, CDR2 SQIVND (reference sequence). The CDR3 runs to 14 residues. The germline V and J ends were trimmed by 4 bases and 1 base, with 9 bases remaining between them. The part of the CDR3 DNA that was read is TGTGCCAGTAGTACCGGTTCTCGCACAGATACG. It is translated as CASSTGSRTDT. The CDR3 reads in full as CASSTGSRTDTQYF.

In the case of this clone: Read data end 3 residues before the CDR3 end; the end is taken from the germline J gene. The chain combines TRBV6-1 with TRBJ2-3, with 9 bases matching TRBD1. This CDR3 comprises 17 residues. Germline CDR1 is MNHNS and CDR2 is SASEGT. With V trimmed by 1 base and J by 7 bases, 12 bases remained unmatched. The CDR3 bases that were read are TGTGCCAGCAGTGAAGATGGTTGGACAGGGGACCCTTATACG. It yields the protein CASSEDGWTGDPYT. The whole CDR3 protein is CASSEDGWTGDPYTQYF.

A word on this clone: The read terminates 3 residues ahead of where the CDR3 ends, so the germline J gene completes it. The V call is TRBV2, the J call TRBJ1-5; 7 bases are shared with TRBD1. Trimming took 8 bases from V and 0 from J; bases not matched to a gene: 4. Germline CDR1 SNHLY, CDR2 FYNNEI. CDR3 size: 14 residues. The CDR3 reads CASEQGYSNQPQHF. The part of the CDR3 DNA that was read is TGTGCCAGCGAACAGGGGTATAGCAATCAGCCC.

Points on this clone: A read error may produce the germline difference seen at one junction end. The sequence runs out 3 residues before the end of the CDR3; the remainder is reconstructed from the germline J gene. The chain combines TRBV18 with TRBJ2-7; D possibly corresponds to TRBD1 (7 bases). The CDR3 is made up of 14 amino acids. CDR1 and CDR2 (germline): KGHSH, LQKENI. The sequenced CDR3 bases are TGTGCCAGCCCACCCCAGGGGGGTTCCTACGAG. Encoded protein: CASPPQGGSYE. The whole CDR3 protein reads CASPPQGGSYEQYF.

Remarks on this clone: Compared with germline, one end of the junction differs, possibly owing to a read error. The CDR3 end lies 3 residues beyond the end of the read and is filled in from the germline J gene. The genes are TRBV7-7 and TRBJ1-3, with 8 bases identical to TRBD1. The CDR3 has 14 residues. From germline, CDR1 is SSHAT and CDR2 FNYEAQ (reference sequence). The CDR3 protein is CASSPGGAGNTIYF. CDR3 DNA, as far as it was read: TGTGCTAGCAGCCCAGGGGGCGCTGGAAACACC.

With regard to this clone: The CDR3 goes on 3 residues after the read ends, and that part is filled in from the germline J gene. The chain joins TRBV6-2 or TRBV6-3 to TRBJ2-7; 11 positions match TRBD2. J gave up 2 bases and V 4 bases, and 7 bases lay outside the gene matches. Germline CDR1 and CDR2: MNHEY and SVGEGT. This CDR3 is built from 16 residues. The CDR3 loop reads CASSSRRTSGPYEQYF. The sequenced CDR3 bases are TGTGCCAGCAGTTCCCGGAGGACTAGCGGGCCCTACGAG.

Concerning this clone: The sequence runs out 3 residues before the end of the CDR3; the remainder is reconstructed from the germline J gene. This chain joins TRBV5-1 and TRBJ2-7, with unresolved D. This CDR3 has 12 amino acids. Trimming took 0 bases from V and 5 from J, leaving 6 bases between them. Germline V CDR1 and CDR2: SGHRS, YFSETQ. Incomplete CDR3 DNA: TGCGCCAGCAGCTTGGAAAGGGACGAG. Translated: CASSLERDE. The entire CDR3 protein reads CASSLERDEQYF.

Frequency places this clone as medium-sized. The read terminates 3 residues before the CDR3 end, so the remaining end is supplied by the germline J gene. V and J are TRBV19 and TRBJ2-1; the D is unclear. V was clipped by 5 bases and J by 6 bases, with 14 bases between them. This CDR3 is 14 amino acids long. The germline CDR1 and CDR2 sequences are LNHDA and SQIVND (reference sequence). The chain's CDR3 is CASSPSAFGNEQFF. The CDR3 bases that were read are TGTGCCAGTAGTCCCAGTGCCTTTGGCAATGAG.

For this clone: With the read ending 3 residues before the CDR3 end, the germline J gene is used to fill in that end. V usage is TRBV12-3 or TRBV12-4 and J usage is TRBJ2-1, with D perhaps matching TRBD1 (6 bases). This CDR3 spans 13 amino acids. V lost 6 bases and J lost 4, with 10 bases in between. CDR3 region: CASRTGQYNEQFF. CDR3 bases read: TGTGCCAGCAGGACCGGACAGTACAATGAG.

As for this clone: The read comes to an end 3 residues before the CDR3 does, leaving the germline J gene to fill in the end. The V gene is TRBV19, the J gene TRBJ1-1; D possibly corresponds to TRBD1 (5 bases). The CDR3 has 14 amino acids. Trimming shortened V by 3 bases and J by 2 bases, and 10 bases separated the two germline ends. Germline loops: CDR1 LNHDA, CDR2 SQIVND (reference sequence). The CDR3 protein is CASSIGRGNTEAFF. The part of the CDR3 DNA that was read is TGTGCCAGTAGTATTGGGAGGGGTAACACTGAA.

This clone is classed as medium-sized by frequency. CDR3 region: CASSRQGWEKLFF. The CDR3 DNA, read in part, is TGTGCCAGCAGCCGGCAGGGATGGGAAAAA. The rearrangement links TRBV5-6 to TRBJ1-4, with D maybe TRBD1 (5 bases). The read stops 3 residues short of the end of the CDR3; the missing end is completed from the germline J gene. The CDR3 runs 13 residues. The germline V and J ends were trimmed by 4 bases and 8 bases, with 12 bases remaining between them. CDR1 and CDR2 from the germline V gene are SGHDT and YYEEEE.

A word on this clone: Germline is not matched at one junction end, which may reflect a read error. Read coverage stops 3 residues before the CDR3 terminus; the germline J gene supplies the remainder. The V and J genes are TRBV5-1 and TRBJ1-6; D gene uncertain. The CDR3 covers 13 residues. The germline CDR1 and CDR2 sequences are SGHRS and YFSETQ. The CDR3 DNA, read in part, is TGCGCCAGCAGTTTGGCCCCCGTTTCACCC. This translates into CASSLAPVSP. The whole CDR3 sequence is CASSLAPVSPLHF.

Details on this clone: Read data end 3 residues before the CDR3 end; the end is taken from the germline J gene. The chain links TRBV5-1 to TRBJ2-3, with TRBD2 as a possible D gene (5 bases). CDR3 size: 15 residues. V was clipped by 0 bases and J by 2 bases, with 10 bases between them. The germline V gene encodes CDR1 SGHRS and CDR2 YFSETQ. CDR3 region: CASSLVGLVTDTQYF. Partial CDR3 DNA: TGCGCCAGCAGCTTGGTAGGACTGGTCACAGATACG.

As for this clone: The CDR3 goes on 3 residues after the read ends, and that part is filled in from the germline J gene. This chain joins TRBV3-1 (or the pseudogene TRBV3-2) and TRBJ2-1; 8 positions agree with TRBD2. CDR3 length: 13 residues. V was clipped by 10 bases and J by 8 bases; unmatched bases: 10. Per the germline V gene, CDR1 is LGHDT and CDR2 is YNNKEL (reference sequence). The part of the CDR3 DNA that was read is TGTGCCACGCGGGGGGCAGCATCCTATGAG. Protein sequence: CATRGAASYE. The complete CDR3 sequence is CATRGAASYEQFF.

The CDR3 bases that were read are TGTGCCAGTAGTCCCCTGACGGGCTATGGC. It is translated as CASSPLTGYG. The full CDR3 is CASSPLTGYGYTF. The chain uses TRBV19 and TRBJ1-2; no reliable D call. Read data end 3 residues before the CDR3 end; the end is taken from the germline J gene. CDR1 is LNHDA and CDR2 is SQIVND in the germline V gene (reference sequence). This CDR3 is 13 amino acids long. Trimming removed 5 bases from V and 4 bases from J, with 11 bases in between.

A remark on this clone: The CDR3 goes on 3 residues after the read ends, and that part is filled in from the germline J gene. The V call is TRBV5-1, the J call TRBJ2-5; 11 bases line up with TRBD2. This CDR3 has 16 amino acids. J gave up 5 bases and V 3 bases, and 9 bases lay outside the gene matches. CDR1 SGHRS and CDR2 YFSETQ come from the germline V gene. The CDR3 protein is CASSSEPSGGTETQYF. CDR3 bases read: TGCGCCAGCAGCTCGGAACCTAGCGGGGGGACGGAGACC.

About this clone itself: The read ends 3 residues before the CDR3 terminus; that terminus is restored from the germline J gene. The chain carries TRBV20-1 and TRBJ1-3; no reliable D call. Trimming took 5 bases from V and 4 from J, leaving 6 bases between them. Germline V CDR1 and CDR2: DFQATT, SNEGSKA (reference sequence). The CDR3 sequence is 11 residues long. The chain's CDR3 is CSALQGNTIYF. The part of the CDR3 DNA that was read is TGCAGTGCTCTACAGGGAAACACC.

As regards this clone: The read halts 3 residues ahead of the CDR3 end, with the missing end drawn from the germline J gene. The chain links TRBV6-1 to TRBJ1-1, with TRBD1 as a possible D gene (5 bases). This CDR3 spans 13 amino acids. V was pared by 2 bases and J by 4 bases, with 8 bases between. Germline CDR1 reads MNHNS; CDR2 reads SASEGT. CDR3 DNA (partial): TGTGCCAGCAGTGAATTAGGGGTCACTGAA. It specifies CASSELGVTE. The whole CDR3 protein is CASSELGVTEAFF.

Concerning this clone: The CDR3 end falls 3 residues outside the read, so it is completed with the germline J gene. This chain connects TRBV9 to TRBJ2-7, with a tentative D call TRBD2 (6 bases). Germline CDR1 reads SGDLS; CDR2 reads YYNGEE. CDR3 length equals 14 residues. Trimming removed 3 bases at V and 3 bases at J, with 13 bases between. CDR3: CASSAGVGDYEQYF. Partial CDR3 DNA: TGTGCCAGCAGCGCGGGGGTTGGGGACTACGAG.

As for this clone: The sequenced fragment ends 3 residues before the CDR3 boundary, so the rest is inferred from the germline J gene. The V gene is TRBV2, the J gene TRBJ1-2, with a weak D call TRBD1 (5 bases). Germline-derived CDR1 and CDR2 are SNHLY and FYNNEI. This CDR3 spans 12 amino acids. Between the trimmed V and J ends, which lost 11 bases and 6 bases, there was a span of 16 bases. CDR3 region: CASGREVDGYTF. The CDR3 bases that were read are TGTGCCTCAGGGAGGGAGGTGGATGGC. Full variable domain (remainder filled in from reference TRBV2 and TRBJ1-2): EPEVTQTPSHQVTQMGQEVILRCVPISNHLYFYWYRQILGQKVEFLVSFYNNEISEKSEIFDDQFSVERPDGSNFTLKIRSTKLEDSAMYFCASGREVDGYTFGSGTRLTVV.

Points on this clone: The read finishes 3 residues shy of the CDR3 end, and the germline J gene is used to complete it. The rearrangement uses TRBV30 and TRBJ2-7; D not resolved. CDR3 size: 13 residues. Germline-derived CDR1 and CDR2 are GTSNPN and SVGIG (reference sequence). The ends were cut back, 0 bases at V and 2 bases at J, with 8 bases in the middle. Incomplete CDR3 DNA: TGTGCCTGGAGTGTCTCAAAGGCCTACGAG. It codes for CAWSVSKAYE. The complete CDR3 protein is CAWSVSKAYEQYF.

To note about this clone: The CDR3 end lies 3 residues beyond the end of the read and is filled in from the germline J gene. The chain couples TRBV7-2 to TRBJ2-3, with a tentative D call TRBD1 (6 bases). V was cut by 1 base and J by 5 bases, with 13 bases left in between. Germline V gives CDR1 SGHTA, CDR2 FQGNSA. This CDR3 is built from 15 residues. CDR3 DNA, as far as it was read: TGTGCCAGCAGCTTAGGCCCAGGGGCGGGAGATACG. This codes for CASSLGPGAGDT. The CDR3, in full, reads CASSLGPGAGDTQYF.

As to this clone: The read terminates 3 residues before the CDR3 end, so the remaining end is supplied by the germline J gene. The rearrangement joins TRBV19 to TRBJ2-2; D may be TRBD1 (6 bases). CDR1 is LNHDA and CDR2 is SQIVND in the germline V gene (reference sequence). V lost 4 bases to trimming and J lost 9 bases, with 12 bases between them. The CDR3 sequence is 13 residues long. The CDR3 DNA, read in part, is TGTGCCAGTAGTACCCAGGGGAACAGGGAG. It codes for CASSTQGNRE. The full CDR3 protein is CASSTQGNRELFF.

Judged by frequency, this clone is medium-sized. The read stops 3 residues short of the end of the CDR3; the missing end is completed from the germline J gene. The rearrangement links TRBV15 to TRBJ2-5; TRBD1 is a possible D gene (5 bases). CDR1 and CDR2 (germline): LNHNV, YYDKDF (reference sequence). V gave up 0 bases and J gave up 2 bases, with 10 bases separating them. The CDR3 contains 15 residues. This CDR3 reads CATSRDSAGQETQYF. The part of the CDR3 DNA that was read is TGTGCCACCAGCAGAGATTCGGCAGGGCAAGAGACC.

In the case of this clone: The read ends 3 residues early relative to the CDR3; the germline J gene fills the gap. The rearrangement joins TRBV7-2 to TRBJ2-5; D could derive from TRBD1 or TRBD2 (5 bases each). The germline V gene has CDR1 SGHTA and CDR2 FQGNSA. This CDR3 spans 11 amino acids. With 5 bases removed from V and 5 bases from J, the gap between germline ends came to 6 bases. CDR3 DNA, as far as it was read: TGTGCCAGCAGCGAGGGGGAGACC. This gives the protein CASSEGET. The entire CDR3 is CASSEGETQYF.

Turning to this clone: The read gets to within 3 residues of the CDR3 end, and the germline J gene fills in the rest. This chain joins TRBV7-9 and TRBJ1-4; TRBD1 might be the D (6 bases). Germline V gene sequence: CDR1 SEHNR, CDR2 FQNEAQ (reference sequence). The CDR3 consists of 14 residues. V was cut by 5 bases and J by 3 bases, with 10 bases left in between. CDR3: CASSRGQSNEKLFF. CDR3 DNA, as far as it was read: TGTGCCAGCAGCCGCGGACAGTCTAATGAAAAA.

Worth noting for this clone: With the read ending 3 residues before the CDR3 end, the germline J gene is used to fill in that end. V usage is TRBV7-2 and J usage is TRBJ1-2; D possibly corresponds to TRBD1 (6 bases). The CDR3 totals 13 residues. Per the germline V gene, CDR1 is SGHTA and CDR2 is FQGNSA. The chain's CDR3 is CASGGGRDLGYTF. The part of the CDR3 DNA that was read is TGTGCCAGCGGGGGGGGCCGGGATTTGGGC.